This section outlines one T cell receptor (beta chain) sequence together with its context. With 4 bases removed from V and 4 bases from J, the gap between germline ends came to 10 bases. Per the germline V gene, CDR1 is LNHNV and CDR2 is YYDKDF (reference sequence). There are 14 residues in the CDR3. This specimen belongs to a study of blood T cell repertoires in COVID-19. Study in general: PBMCs, B-cell-depleted T cells, or T cells provided the cDNA or gDNA that made up the material.

Clones were sequenced by immunoSEQ multiplex PCR, and TCRdb holds only the in-frame ones, with some missing. The data contain some 350,000 clones, about 90% of them seen just once; the ten biggest clones take up 2.5% to 3%. Allocation to cohorts depended on clinical history reported by the participants. The specimen sequenced was PBMCs or T cells enriched from blood (not recorded which). This clonotype was obtained from a woman aged 25 to 39 who had recovered from COVID-19. V gene TRBV15 combines with J gene TRBJ2-2; D ambiguous. The CDR3 region is CATSTGSGTGELFF. The CDR3 nucleotides read TGTGCCACCAGCACCGGTTCGGGCACCGGGGAGCTGTTTTTT.